This paragraph reports one T cell receptor beta chain. Its antigen is not known. The sample originates from a study of identical twins. General observations from the study: Models underestimated TCR alpha sharing (out-of-frame) in monozygotic twins. High-abundance cord blood beta clonotypes had fewer insertions; memory repertoires showed none.

MiXCR was run by TCRdb on the 5' RACE reads, yielding one entry per CDR3 protein. The table shows about 480,000 distinct CDR3 sequences, with 11% to 15% occurring only once. The CDR3 extends over 14 amino acids. Per the germline V gene, CDR1 is SGHTA and CDR2 is FQGTGA. V lost 6 bases to trimming and J lost 5 bases; unmatched junction nucleotides: 7. The same data also contributed to another study, on yellow fever vaccine responses in identical twins. This second study notes: Reports say the vaccine T cell response in twins looked partly convergent and partly personalized.

Sample: CD4+ T cells sorted from blood. The rearrangement uses TRBV7-3 and TRBJ2-7, with TRBD1 matching over 10 bases. The receptor comes from a woman aged 18-29 years in good health. CDR3 DNA: TGTGCCAGCAGTCAAGCCGGACAGGGGGACGAGCAGTACTTC. This sequence encodes CASSQAGQGDEQYF.